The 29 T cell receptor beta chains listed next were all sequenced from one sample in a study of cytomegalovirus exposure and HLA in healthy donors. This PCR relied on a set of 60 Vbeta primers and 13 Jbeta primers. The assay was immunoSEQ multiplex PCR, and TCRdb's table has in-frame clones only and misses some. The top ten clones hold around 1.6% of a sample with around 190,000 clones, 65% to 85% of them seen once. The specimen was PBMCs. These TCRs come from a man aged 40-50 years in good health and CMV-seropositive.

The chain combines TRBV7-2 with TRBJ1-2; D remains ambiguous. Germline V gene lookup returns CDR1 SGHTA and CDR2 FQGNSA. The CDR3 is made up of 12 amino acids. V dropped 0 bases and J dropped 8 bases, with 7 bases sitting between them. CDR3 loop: CASSLAPGGYTF. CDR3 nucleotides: TGTGCCAGCAGCTTAGCCCCGGGGGGCTACACCTTC.

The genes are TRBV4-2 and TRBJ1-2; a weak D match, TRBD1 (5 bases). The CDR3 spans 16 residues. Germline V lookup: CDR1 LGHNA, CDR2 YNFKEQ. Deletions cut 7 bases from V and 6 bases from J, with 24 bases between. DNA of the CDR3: TGTGCCAGCAACTACCTTCCACAGGACGTAATGAATGGCTACACCTTC. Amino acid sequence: CASNYLPQDVMNGYTF.

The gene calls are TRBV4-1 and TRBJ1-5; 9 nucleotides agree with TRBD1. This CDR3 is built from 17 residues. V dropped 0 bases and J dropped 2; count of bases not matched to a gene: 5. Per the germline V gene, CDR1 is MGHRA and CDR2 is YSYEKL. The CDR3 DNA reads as TGCGCCAGCAGCCAAGATAGGACAGGGGAAGGCAATCAGCCCCAGCATTTT. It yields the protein CASSQDRTGEGNQPQHF.

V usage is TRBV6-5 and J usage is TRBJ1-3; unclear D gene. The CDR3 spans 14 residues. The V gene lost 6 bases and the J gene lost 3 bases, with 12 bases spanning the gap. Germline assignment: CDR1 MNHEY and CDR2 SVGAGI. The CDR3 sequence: CASSPDMVGNTIYF. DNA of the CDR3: TGTGCCAGCAGCCCCGACATGGTTGGAAACACCATATATTTT.

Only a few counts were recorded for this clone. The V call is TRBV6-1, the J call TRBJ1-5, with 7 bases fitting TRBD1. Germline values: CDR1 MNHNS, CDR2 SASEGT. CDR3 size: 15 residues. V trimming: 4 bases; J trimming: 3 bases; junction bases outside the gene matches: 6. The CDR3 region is CASSAYGTVNQPQHF. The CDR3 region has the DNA TGTGCCAGCAGTGCCTACGGGACAGTCAATCAGCCCCAGCATTTT.

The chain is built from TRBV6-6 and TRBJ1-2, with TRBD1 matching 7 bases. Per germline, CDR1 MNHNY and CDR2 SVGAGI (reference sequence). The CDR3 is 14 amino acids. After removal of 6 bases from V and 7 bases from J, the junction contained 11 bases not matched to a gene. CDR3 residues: CASRQIDRDGGYTF. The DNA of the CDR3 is TGTGCCAGCAGACAAATCGACAGGGATGGTGGCTACACCTTC.

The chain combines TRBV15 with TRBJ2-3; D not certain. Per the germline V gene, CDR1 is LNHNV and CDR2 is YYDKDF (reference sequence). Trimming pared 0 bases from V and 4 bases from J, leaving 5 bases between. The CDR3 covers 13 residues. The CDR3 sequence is CATSRDFADTQYF. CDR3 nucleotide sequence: TGTGCCACCAGCAGAGATTTCGCAGATACGCAGTATTTT.

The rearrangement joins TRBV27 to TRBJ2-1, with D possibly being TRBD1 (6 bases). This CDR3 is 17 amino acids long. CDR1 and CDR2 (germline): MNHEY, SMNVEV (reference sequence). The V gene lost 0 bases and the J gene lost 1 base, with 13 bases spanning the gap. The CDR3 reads CASSLSRATGSYNEQFF. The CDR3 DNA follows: TGTGCCAGCAGTTTATCGAGAGCGACAGGATCCTACAATGAGCAGTTCTTC.

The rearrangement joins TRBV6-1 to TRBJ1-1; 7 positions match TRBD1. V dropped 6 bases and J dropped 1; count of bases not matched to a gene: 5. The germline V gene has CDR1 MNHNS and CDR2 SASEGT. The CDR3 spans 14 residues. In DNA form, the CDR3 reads TGTGCCAGCAGGGTACAGGGGTCGAACACTGAAGCTTTCTTT. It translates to CASRVQGSNTEAFF.

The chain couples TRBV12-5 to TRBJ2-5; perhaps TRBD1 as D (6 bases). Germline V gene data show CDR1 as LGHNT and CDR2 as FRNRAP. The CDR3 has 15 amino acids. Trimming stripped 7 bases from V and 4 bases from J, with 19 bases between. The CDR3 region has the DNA TGTGCTAGTGCCGACAGGAAGGGTCCGCGAGAGACCCAGTACTTC. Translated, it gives CASADRKGPRETQYF.

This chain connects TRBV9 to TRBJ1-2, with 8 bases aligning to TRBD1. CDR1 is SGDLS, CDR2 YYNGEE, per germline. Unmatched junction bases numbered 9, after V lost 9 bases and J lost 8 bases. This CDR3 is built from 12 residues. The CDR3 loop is CATEGQGQGYTF. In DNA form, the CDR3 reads TGTGCCACCGAAGGACAGGGTCAAGGCTACACCTTC. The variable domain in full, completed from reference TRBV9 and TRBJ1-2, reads DSGVTQTPKHLITATGQRVTLRCSPRSGDLSVYWYQQSLDQGLQFLIQYYNGEERAKGNILERFSAQQFPDLHSELNLSSLELGDSALYFCATEGQGQGYTFGSGTRLTVV.

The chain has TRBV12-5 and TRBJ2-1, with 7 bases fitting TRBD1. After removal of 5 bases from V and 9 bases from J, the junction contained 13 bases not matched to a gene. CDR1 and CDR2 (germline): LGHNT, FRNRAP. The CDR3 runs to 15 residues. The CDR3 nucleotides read TGTGCTAGTGGTATGACAGGGACACTCAACGGTGAGCAGTTCTTC. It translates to CASGMTGTLNGEQFF.

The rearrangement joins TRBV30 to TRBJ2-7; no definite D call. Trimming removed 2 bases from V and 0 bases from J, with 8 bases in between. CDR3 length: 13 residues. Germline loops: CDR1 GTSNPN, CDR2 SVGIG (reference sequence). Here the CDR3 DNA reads TGTGCCTGGAGTCCAGGAAGCTCCTACGAGCAGTACTTC. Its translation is CAWSPGSSYEQYF.

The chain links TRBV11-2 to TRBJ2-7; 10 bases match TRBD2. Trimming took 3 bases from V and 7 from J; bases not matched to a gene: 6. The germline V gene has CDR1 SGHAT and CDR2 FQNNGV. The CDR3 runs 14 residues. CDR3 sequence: CASSFILAGEEQYF. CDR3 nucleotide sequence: TGTGCCAGCAGCTTCATTCTAGCGGGAGAAGAGCAGTACTTC.

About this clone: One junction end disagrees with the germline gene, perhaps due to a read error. CDR3: CASSEDRVRETQYF. The CDR3 coding sequence is TGTGCCAGCAGCGAAGACAGGGTTCGTGAGACCCAGTACTTC. V is TRBV6-1 and J is TRBJ2-5; 7 positions agree with TRBD1. The CDR3 extends over 14 amino acids. The germline gives CDR1 MNHNS, CDR2 SASEGT.

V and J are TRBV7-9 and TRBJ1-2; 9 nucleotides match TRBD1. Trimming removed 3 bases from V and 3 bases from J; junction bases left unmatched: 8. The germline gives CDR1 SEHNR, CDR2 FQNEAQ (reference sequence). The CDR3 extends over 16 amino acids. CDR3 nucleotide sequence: TGTGCCAGCAGCTTCCCCGGGACAGGGCTTTACTATGGCTACACCTTC. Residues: CASSFPGTGLYYGYTF.

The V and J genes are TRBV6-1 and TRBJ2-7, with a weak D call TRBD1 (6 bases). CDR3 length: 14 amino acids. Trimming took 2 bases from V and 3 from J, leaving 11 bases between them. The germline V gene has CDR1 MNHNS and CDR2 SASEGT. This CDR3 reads CASSEFPGDYEQYF. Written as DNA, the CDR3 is TGTGCCAGCAGTGAATTCCCAGGGGACTACGAGCAGTACTTC.

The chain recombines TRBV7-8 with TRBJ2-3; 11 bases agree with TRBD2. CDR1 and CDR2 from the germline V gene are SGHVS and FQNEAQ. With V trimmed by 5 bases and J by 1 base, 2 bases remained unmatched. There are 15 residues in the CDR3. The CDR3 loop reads CASSTSGSGTDTQYF. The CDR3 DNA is TGTGCCAGCAGCACTAGCGGGAGCGGCACAGATACGCAGTATTTT.

The CDR3 nucleotides are TGTGCCAGCAGCCCCTCGGGGGGTGCTGAAAATGAGCAGTTCTTC. The encoded protein is CASSPSGGAENEQFF. The gene calls are TRBV4-2 and TRBJ2-1; 7 bases are a match to TRBD2. Trimming cost V 4 bases and J 7 bases; bases outside gene matches: 10. Looked up from germline, CDR1 is LGHNA and CDR2 is YNFKEQ. The CDR3 is made up of 15 amino acids.

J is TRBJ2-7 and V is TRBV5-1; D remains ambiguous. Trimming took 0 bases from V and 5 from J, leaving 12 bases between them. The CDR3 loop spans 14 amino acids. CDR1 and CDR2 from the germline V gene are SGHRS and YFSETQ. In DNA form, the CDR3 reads TGCGCCAGCAGCTTGGGGCAGACTGCCCACGAGCAGTACTTC. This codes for CASSLGQTAHEQYF.

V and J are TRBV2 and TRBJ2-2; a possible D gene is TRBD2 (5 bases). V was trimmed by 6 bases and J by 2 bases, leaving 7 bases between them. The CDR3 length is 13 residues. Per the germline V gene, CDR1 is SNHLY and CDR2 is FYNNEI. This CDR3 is CASRRENTGELFF. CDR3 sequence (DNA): TGTGCCAGCAGGAGGGAAAACACCGGGGAGCTGTTTTTT.

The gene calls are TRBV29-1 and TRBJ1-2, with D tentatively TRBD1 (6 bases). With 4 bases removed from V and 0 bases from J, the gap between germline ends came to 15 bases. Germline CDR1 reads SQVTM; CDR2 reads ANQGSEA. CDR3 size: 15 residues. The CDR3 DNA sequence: TGCAGCGTTGTCGGGCGGGGGGCGTCTAACTATGGCTACACCTTC. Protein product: CSVVGRGASNYGYTF.

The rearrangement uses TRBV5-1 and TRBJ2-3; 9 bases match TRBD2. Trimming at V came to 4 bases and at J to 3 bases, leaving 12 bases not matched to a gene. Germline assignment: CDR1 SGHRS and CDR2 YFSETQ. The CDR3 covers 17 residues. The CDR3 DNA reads TGCGCCAGCAGCCGGGGGTTAGCGGGAGTAAGGACAGATACGCAGTATTTT. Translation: CASSRGLAGVRTDTQYF.

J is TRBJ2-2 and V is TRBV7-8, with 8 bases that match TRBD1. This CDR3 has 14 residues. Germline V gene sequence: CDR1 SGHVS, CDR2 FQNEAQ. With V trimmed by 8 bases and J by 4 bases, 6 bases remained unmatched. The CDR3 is CASWTRGPTGELFF. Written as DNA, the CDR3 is TGTGCCAGCTGGACCAGGGGGCCCACCGGGGAGCTGTTTTTT.

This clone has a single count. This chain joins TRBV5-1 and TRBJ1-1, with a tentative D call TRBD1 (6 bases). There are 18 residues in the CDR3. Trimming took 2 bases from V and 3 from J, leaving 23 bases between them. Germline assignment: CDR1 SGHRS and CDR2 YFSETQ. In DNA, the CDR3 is TGCGCCAGCAGCTTACCCCAAGGGGGGGCGGTAACGTACACTGAAGCTTTCTTT. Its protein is CASSLPQGGAVTYTEAFF. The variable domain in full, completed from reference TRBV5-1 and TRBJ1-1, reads KAGVTQTPRYLIKTRGQQVTLSCSPISGHRSVSWYQQTPGQGLQFLFEYFSETQRNKGNFPGRFSGRQFSNSRSEMNVSTLELGDSALYLCASSLPQGGAVTYTEAFFGQGTRLTVV.

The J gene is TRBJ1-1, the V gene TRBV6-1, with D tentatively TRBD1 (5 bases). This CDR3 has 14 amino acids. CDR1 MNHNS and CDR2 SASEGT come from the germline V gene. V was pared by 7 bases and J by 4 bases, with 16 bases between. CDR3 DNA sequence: TGTGCCAGCACATGGCGCCAGGGCGGCACTGAAGCTTTCTTT. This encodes CASTWRQGGTEAFF.

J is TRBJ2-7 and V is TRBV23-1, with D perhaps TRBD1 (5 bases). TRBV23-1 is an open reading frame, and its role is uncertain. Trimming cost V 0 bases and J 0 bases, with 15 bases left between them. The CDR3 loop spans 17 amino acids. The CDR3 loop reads CASSQSIADISSYEQYF. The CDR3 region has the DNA TGCGCCAGCAGTCAATCGATCGCGGACATTAGCTCCTACGAGCAGTACTTC.

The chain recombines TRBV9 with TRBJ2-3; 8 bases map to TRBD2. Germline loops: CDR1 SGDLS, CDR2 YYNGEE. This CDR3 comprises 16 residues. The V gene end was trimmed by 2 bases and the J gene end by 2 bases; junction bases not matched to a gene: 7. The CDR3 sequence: CASSVRPLAATDTQYF. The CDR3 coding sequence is TGTGCCAGCAGCGTGAGGCCACTAGCGGCCACAGATACGCAGTATTTT.

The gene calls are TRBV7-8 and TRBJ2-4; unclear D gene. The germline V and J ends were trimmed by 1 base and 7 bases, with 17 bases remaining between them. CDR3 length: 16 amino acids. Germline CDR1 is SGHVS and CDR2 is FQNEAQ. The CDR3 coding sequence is TGTGCCAGCAGCTTAGGTTTAGGCGGATCCACGAACATTCAGTACTTC. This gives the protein CASSLGLGGSTNIQYF.